The 19 T cell receptor beta chains below all came from one sample that was sequenced in a study of cytomegalovirus exposure and HLA in healthy donors. Method: immunoSEQ multiplex PCR; TCRdb's copy keeps in-frame clones and lacks some. The sample consists of approximately 82,000 clones, 85% to 95% of them appearing once. The sample was PBMCs. These receptors were taken from a woman aged 18-29 years in good health and CMV-seronegative.

V usage is TRBV7-2 and J usage is TRBJ2-7; 9 bases match TRBD1. This CDR3 comprises 13 residues. Germline CDR1 SGHTA, CDR2 FQGNSA. V lost 5 bases and J lost 6; bases outside the gene matches: 5. The CDR3 nucleotides read TGTGCCAGCAGCCAGACAGGGGGGGGCGAGCAGTACTTC. This codes for CASSQTGGGEQYF. The variable domain in full, completed from reference TRBV7-2 and TRBJ2-7, reads GAGVSQSPSNKVTEKGKDVELRCDPISGHTALYWYRQSLGQGLEFLIYFQGNSAPDKSGLPSDRFSAERTGGSVSTLTIQRTQQEDSAVYLCASSQTGGGEQYFGPGTRLTVT.

For the CDR3, the DNA is TGTGCCAGCAGTGAGATGACACGGACAAATTCACCCCTCCACTTT. As protein: CASSEMTRTNSPLHF. The chain employs TRBV2 and TRBJ1-6, with D possibly TRBD1 on 5 matching bases. CDR3 size: 15 residues. V was pared by 3 bases and J by 7 bases, with 13 bases between. CDR1 is SNHLY and CDR2 is FYNNEI in the germline V gene.

This chain's CDR3 is CASSFSGNLEGNTIYF. DNA of the CDR3: TGTGCCAGCAGTTTTTCGGGGAACCTCGAGGGAAACACCATATATTTT. V gene TRBV27 combines with J gene TRBJ1-3; D is unclear. CDR3 size: 16 residues. Trimming cost V 3 bases and J 4 bases, with 16 bases left between them. Germline assignment: CDR1 MNHEY and CDR2 SMNVEV (reference sequence).

The gene calls are TRBV14 and TRBJ2-7, with 9 bases fitting TRBD1. Germline values: CDR1 SGHDN, CDR2 FVKESK. The length of the CDR3 is 15 residues. J was trimmed by 3 bases and V by 2 bases; bases with no gene match: 5. Written as DNA, the CDR3 is TGTGCCAGCAGCCAATTCCGACAGGGGGACTACGAGCAGTACTTC. It yields the protein CASSQFRQGDYEQYF. Combining the CDR3 with reference TRBV14 and TRBJ2-7 gives the whole variable domain EAGVTQFPSHSVIEKGQTVTLRCDPISGHDNLYWYRRVMGKEIKFLLHFVKESKQDESGMPNNRFLAERTGGTYSTLKVQPAELEDSGVYFCASSQFRQGDYEQYFGPGTRLTVT.

The gene calls are TRBV10-1 and TRBJ2-1; a possible D gene is TRBD2 (6 bases). V dropped 1 base and J dropped 6 bases, with 13 bases sitting between them. The V gene's germline CDR1 is WNHNN and CDR2 SYGVQD (reference sequence). This CDR3 comprises 15 residues. The CDR3: CASSEWQGLVNEQFF. The CDR3 DNA reads as TGCGCCAGCAGTGAGTGGCAGGGACTCGTCAATGAGCAGTTCTTC.

V gene TRBV2 combines with J gene TRBJ2-1; TRBD2 agrees at 9 bases. CDR1 is SNHLY, CDR2 FYNNEI, per germline. CDR3 size: 12 residues. V shed 4 bases, J shed 14 bases, and the junction held 6 bases outside the gene matches. CDR3 bases: TGTGCCAGCAGTGGATCCGGGACTAGCAAGTTCTTC. Residues: CASSGSGTSKFF. Drawing the rest from reference TRBV2 and TRBJ2-1, the complete variable domain is EPEVTQTPSHQVTQMGQEVILRCVPISNHLYFYWYRQILGQKVEFLVSFYNNEISEKSEIFDDQFSVERPDGSNFTLKIRSTKLEDSAMYFCASSGSGTSKFFGPGTRLTVL.

V usage is TRBV11-2 and J usage is TRBJ2-5, with D unclear. CDR3 length: 11 residues. V dropped 5 bases and J dropped 7 bases, with 8 bases sitting between them. Germline CDR1 is SGHAT and CDR2 is FQNNGV. CDR3 sequence (DNA): TGTGCCAGCAGCGCACGAGGGACCCAGTACTTC. It is translated as CASSARGTQYF.

The chain employs TRBV30 and TRBJ1-2, with TRBD1 matching over 7 bases. Germline CDR1 is GTSNPN and CDR2 is SVGIG (reference sequence). V lost 3 bases, J lost 6 bases, and 13 bases stayed unmatched. The CDR3 is made up of 15 amino acids. The DNA of the CDR3 is TGTGCCTGGAGGGGGCCCACCAGGGGGAAGGATGGCTACACCTTC. Its translation is CAWRGPTRGKDGYTF.

The rearrangement links TRBV4-1 to TRBJ2-3, with 7 bases that match TRBD1. The length of the CDR3 is 16 residues. V was pared by 2 bases and J by 2 bases, with 7 bases of the junction left unmatched. The germline CDR1 and CDR2 sequences are MGHRA and YSYEKL. This CDR3 reads CASSQSWDSLTDTQYF. The CDR3 bases are TGCGCCAGCAGCCAATCTTGGGACAGTCTCACAGATACGCAGTATTTT.

V and J are TRBV10-3 and TRBJ1-4; D unclear. The CDR3 runs 13 residues. Germline-derived CDR1 and CDR2 are ENHRY and SYGVKD. Trimming cost V 6 bases and J 5 bases, with 10 bases left between them. The DNA of the CDR3 is TGTGCCATCAGCCTAGGCCGGAATGAAAAACTGTTTTTT. It translates to CAISLGRNEKLFF.

The rearrangement uses TRBV11-2 and TRBJ2-1; D is undetermined. There are 13 residues in the CDR3. V lost 3 bases and J lost 8, with 11 bases in between. Germline values: CDR1 SGHAT, CDR2 FQNNGV. In DNA form, the CDR3 reads TGTGCCAGCAGCTTTGATGGTACGGATGAGCAGTTCTTC. This translates into CASSFDGTDEQFF. The entire variable domain, with the rest obtained from reference TRBV11-2 and TRBJ2-1, is as follows: EAGVAQSPRYKIIEKRQSVAFWCNPISGHATLYWYQQILGQGPKLLIQFQNNGVVDDSQLPKDRFSAERLKGVDSTLKIQPAKLEDSAVYLCASSFDGTDEQFFGPGTRLTVL.

This chain connects TRBV9 to TRBJ2-7; TRBD1 is a possible D gene (6 bases). CDR1 and CDR2 from the germline V gene are SGDLS and YYNGEE. CDR3 size: 15 residues. With 1 base removed from V and 5 bases from J, the gap between germline ends came to 16 bases. CDR3 sequence: CASSVTSRQVNEQYF. The CDR3 coding sequence is TGTGCCAGCAGCGTAACGAGTAGACAGGTCAACGAGCAGTACTTC.

J is TRBJ2-7 and V is TRBV7-7, with a weak D call TRBD1 (5 bases). Germline V lookup: CDR1 SSHAT, CDR2 FNYEAQ (reference sequence). V dropped 1 base and J dropped 0 bases, with 13 bases sitting between them. This CDR3 is built from 16 residues. CDR3 bases: TGTGCCAGCAGCTTAGGACCTGACAGTTACTCCTACGAGCAGTACTTC. Translating it yields CASSLGPDSYSYEQYF.

This clone was recorded only once. The rearrangement uses TRBV9 and TRBJ2-2, with 9 bases identical to TRBD1. CDR1 and CDR2 from the germline V gene are SGDLS and YYNGEE. The CDR3 has 16 residues. V lost 0 bases and J lost 4; bases outside the gene matches: 4. CDR3 sequence: CASSVGGTGSTGELFF. The CDR3 region has the DNA TGTGCCAGCAGCGTAGGGGGGACAGGGAGCACCGGGGAGCTGTTTTTT. The full variable domain, with the rest looked up from reference TRBV9 and TRBJ2-2, is DSGVTQTPKHLITATGQRVTLRCSPRSGDLSVYWYQQSLDQGLQFLIQYYNGEERAKGNILERFSAQQFPDLHSELNLSSLELGDSALYFCASSVGGTGSTGELFFGEGSRLTVL.

The chain joins TRBV6-5 to TRBJ2-7; the D gene is possibly TRBD2 (7 bases). CDR1 and CDR2 (germline): MNHEY, SVGAGI. The CDR3 loop spans 16 amino acids. Trimming stripped 4 bases from V and 1 base from J, with 17 bases between. This CDR3 is CASSSIVRGASYEQYF. DNA of the CDR3: TGTGCCAGCAGTTCGATAGTTCGGGGGGCGTCCTACGAGCAGTACTTC.

The genes are TRBV7-9 and TRBJ2-7; D is unclear. Trimming took off 3 bases at V and 4 bases at J, with 10 bases between the two ends. CDR3 size: 13 residues. Per germline, CDR1 SEHNR and CDR2 FQNEAQ (reference sequence). In nucleotides, the CDR3 is TGTGCCAGCAGCTTCCGTGACAAGTACGAGCAGTACTTC. Translated, it gives CASSFRDKYEQYF.

This chain uses TRBV5-4 with TRBJ1-2, with 9 bases identical to TRBD1. V shed 0 bases, J shed 1 base, and the junction held 10 bases outside the gene matches. The length of the CDR3 is 18 residues. CDR1 and CDR2 from the germline V gene are SGHNT and YYREEE (reference sequence). CDR3 loop: CASSLGDRAHHHNYGYTF. As DNA, the CDR3 is TGTGCCAGCAGCTTGGGGGACAGGGCACACCACCATAACTATGGCTACACCTTC.

The V call is TRBV6-6, the J call TRBJ1-2; D unresolved. The CDR3 consists of 14 residues. Germline V gives CDR1 MNHNY, CDR2 SVGAGI (reference sequence). The ends were cut back, 2 bases at V and 4 bases at J, with 11 bases in the middle. The CDR3 nucleotides read TGTGCCAGCAGTTACGAAATAAGCGGCTATGGCTACACCTTC. Amino acids: CASSYEISGYGYTF.

The gene calls are TRBV6-5 and TRBJ2-1; TRBD1 aligns across 7 bases. The CDR3 contains 14 residues. The junction had 7 bases not matched to a gene; V was cut back by 5 bases and J by 6 bases. CDR1 and CDR2 (germline): MNHEY, SVGAGI. The CDR3: CASSQPGQFNEQFF. CDR3 nucleotide sequence: TGTGCCAGCAGTCAACCGGGACAGTTCAATGAGCAGTTCTTC.